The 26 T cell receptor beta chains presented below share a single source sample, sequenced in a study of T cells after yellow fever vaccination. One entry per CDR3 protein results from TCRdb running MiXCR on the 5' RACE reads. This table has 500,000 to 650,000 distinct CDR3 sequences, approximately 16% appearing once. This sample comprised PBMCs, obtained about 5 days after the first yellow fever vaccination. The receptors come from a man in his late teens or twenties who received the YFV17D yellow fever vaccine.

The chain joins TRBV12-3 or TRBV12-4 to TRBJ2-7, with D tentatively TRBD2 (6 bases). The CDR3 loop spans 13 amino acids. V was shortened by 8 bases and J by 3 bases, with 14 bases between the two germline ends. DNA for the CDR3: TGTGCCAGCTCACGGGACTTAAACTACGAGCAGTACTTC. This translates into CASSRDLNYEQYF.

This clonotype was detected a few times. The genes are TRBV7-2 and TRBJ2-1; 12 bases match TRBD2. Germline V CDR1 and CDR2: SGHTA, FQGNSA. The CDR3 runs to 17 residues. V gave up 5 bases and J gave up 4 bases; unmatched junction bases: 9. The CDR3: CASSGRGTSGGYNEQFF. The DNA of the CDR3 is TGTGCCAGCAGCGGGAGGGGCACTAGCGGGGGGTACAATGAGCAGTTCTTC.

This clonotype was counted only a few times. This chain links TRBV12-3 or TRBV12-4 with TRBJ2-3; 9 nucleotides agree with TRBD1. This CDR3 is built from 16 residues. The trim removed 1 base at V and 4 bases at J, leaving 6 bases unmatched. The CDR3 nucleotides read TGTGCCAGCAGTTTAGTTAGGGACAGGGAGGCAGATACGCAGTATTTT. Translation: CASSLVRDREADTQYF.

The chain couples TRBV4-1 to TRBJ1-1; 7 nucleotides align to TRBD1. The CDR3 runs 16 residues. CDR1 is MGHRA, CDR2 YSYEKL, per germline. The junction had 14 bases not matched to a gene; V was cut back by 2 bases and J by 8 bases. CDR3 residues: CASSQQAGGLITEAFF. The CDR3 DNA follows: TGCGCCAGCAGCCAACAAGCAGGGGGTTTGATAACCGAAGCTTTCTTT.

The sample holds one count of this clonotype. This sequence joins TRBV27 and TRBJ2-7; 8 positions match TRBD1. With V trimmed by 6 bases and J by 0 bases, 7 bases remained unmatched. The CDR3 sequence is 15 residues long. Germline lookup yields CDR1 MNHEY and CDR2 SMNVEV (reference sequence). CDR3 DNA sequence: TGTGCCAGCAGCTGGGGACAGGATGTCTCCTACGAGCAGTACTTC. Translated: CASSWGQDVSYEQYF.

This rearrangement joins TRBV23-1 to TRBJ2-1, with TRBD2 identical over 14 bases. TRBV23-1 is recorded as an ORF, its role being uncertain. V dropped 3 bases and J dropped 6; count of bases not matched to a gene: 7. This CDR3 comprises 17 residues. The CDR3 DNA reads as TGCGCCAGCAGTCACTCGACTAGCGGGGGGGCCCCCAATGAGCAGTTCTTC. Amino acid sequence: CASSHSTSGGAPNEQFF.

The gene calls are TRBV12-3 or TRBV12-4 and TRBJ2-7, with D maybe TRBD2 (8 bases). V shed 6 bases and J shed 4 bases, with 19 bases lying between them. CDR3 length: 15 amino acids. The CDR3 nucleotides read TGTGCCAGCAGCTCGGGAGGGGGCAATCTTTACGAGCAGTACTTC. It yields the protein CASSSGGGNLYEQYF.

CDR3 amino acids: CASSPRVLETQYF. The DNA for the CDR3 is TGTGCCAGCAGCCCCAGGGTTTTGGAGACCCAGTACTTC. The chain couples TRBV7-2 to TRBJ2-5, with a tentative D call TRBD1 (5 bases). V was pared by 5 bases and J by 5 bases, with 12 bases between. The CDR3 runs 13 residues. CDR1 SGHTA and CDR2 FQGNSA come from the germline V gene. Full variable domain (remainder filled in from reference TRBV7-2 and TRBJ2-5): GAGVSQSPSNKVTEKGKDVELRCDPISGHTALYWYRQSLGQGLEFLIYFQGNSAPDKSGLPSDRFSAERTGGSVSTLTIQRTQQEDSAVYLCASSPRVLETQYFGPGTRLLVL.

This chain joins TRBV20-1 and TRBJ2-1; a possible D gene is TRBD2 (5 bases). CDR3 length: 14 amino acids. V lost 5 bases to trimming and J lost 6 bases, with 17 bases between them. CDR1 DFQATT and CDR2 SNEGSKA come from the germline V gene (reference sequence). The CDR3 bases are TGCAGTGCTTCGGACTTTCACCAATCCAATGAGCAGTTCTTC. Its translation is CSASDFHQSNEQFF.

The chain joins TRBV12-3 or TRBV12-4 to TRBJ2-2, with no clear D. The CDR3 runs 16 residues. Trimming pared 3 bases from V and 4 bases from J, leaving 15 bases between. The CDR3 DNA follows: TGTGCCAGCAGTTTTTCGAGGAACTCGGTCACCGGGGAGCTGTTTTTT. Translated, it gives CASSFSRNSVTGELFF.

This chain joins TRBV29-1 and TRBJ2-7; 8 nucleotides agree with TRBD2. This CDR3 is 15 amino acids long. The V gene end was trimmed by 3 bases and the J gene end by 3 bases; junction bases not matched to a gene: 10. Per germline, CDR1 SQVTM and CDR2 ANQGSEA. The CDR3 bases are TGCAGCGTTGATGATCGCCGCGGGGGGCTCTACGAGCAGTACTTC. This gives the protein CSVDDRRGGLYEQYF.

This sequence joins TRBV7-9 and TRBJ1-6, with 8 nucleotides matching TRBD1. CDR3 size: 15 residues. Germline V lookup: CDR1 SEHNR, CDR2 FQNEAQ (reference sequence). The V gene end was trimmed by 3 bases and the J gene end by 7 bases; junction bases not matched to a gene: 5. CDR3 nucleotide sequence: TGTGCCAGCAGCTTTGCATACAGGGGGAATTCACCCCTCCACTTT. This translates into CASSFAYRGNSPLHF. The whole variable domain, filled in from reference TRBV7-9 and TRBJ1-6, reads DTGVSQNPRHKITKRGQNVTFRCDPISEHNRLYWYRQTLGQGPEFLTYFQNEAQLEKSRLLSDRFSAERPKGSFSTLEIQRTEQGDSAMYLCASSFAYRGNSPLHFGNGTRLTVT.

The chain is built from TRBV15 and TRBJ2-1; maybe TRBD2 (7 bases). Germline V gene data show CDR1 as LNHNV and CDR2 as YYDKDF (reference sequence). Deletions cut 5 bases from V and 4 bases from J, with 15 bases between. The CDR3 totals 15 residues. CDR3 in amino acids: CATSVTGGHYNEQFF. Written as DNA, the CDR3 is TGTGCCACCAGCGTAACGGGGGGCCATTACAATGAGCAGTTCTTC.

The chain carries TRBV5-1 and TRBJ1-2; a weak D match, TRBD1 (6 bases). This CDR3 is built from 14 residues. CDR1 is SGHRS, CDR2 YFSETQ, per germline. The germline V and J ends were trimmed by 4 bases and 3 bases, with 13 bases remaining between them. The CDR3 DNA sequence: TGCGCCAGCAGCGAGCAGACAGGCGACTATGGCTACACCTTC. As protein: CASSEQTGDYGYTF.

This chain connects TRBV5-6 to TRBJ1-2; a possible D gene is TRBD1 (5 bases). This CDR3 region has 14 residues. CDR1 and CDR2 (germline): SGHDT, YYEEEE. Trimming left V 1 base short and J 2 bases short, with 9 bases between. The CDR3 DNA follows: TGTGCCAGCAGCTTGCGGACAAAGAACTATGGCTACACCTTC. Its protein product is CASSLRTKNYGYTF.

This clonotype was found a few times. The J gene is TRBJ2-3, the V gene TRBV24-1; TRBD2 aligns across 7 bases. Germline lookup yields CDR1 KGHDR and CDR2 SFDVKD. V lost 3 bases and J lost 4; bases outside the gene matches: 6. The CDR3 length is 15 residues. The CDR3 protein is CATSDASGVADTQYF. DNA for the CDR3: TGTGCCACCAGTGATGCCAGCGGGGTTGCAGATACGCAGTATTTT.

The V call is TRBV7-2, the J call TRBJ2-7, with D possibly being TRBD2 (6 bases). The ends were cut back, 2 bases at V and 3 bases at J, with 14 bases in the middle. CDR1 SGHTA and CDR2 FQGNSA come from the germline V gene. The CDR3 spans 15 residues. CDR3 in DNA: TGTGCCAGCAGCTTACAGAAAACGACTAGCTACGAGCAGTACTTC. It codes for CASSLQKTTSYEQYF.

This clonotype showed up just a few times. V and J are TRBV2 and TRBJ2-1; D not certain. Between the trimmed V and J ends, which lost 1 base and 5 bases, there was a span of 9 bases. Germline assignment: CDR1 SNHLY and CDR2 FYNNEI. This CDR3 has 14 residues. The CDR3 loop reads CASSEEPPNNEQFF. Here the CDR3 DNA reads TGTGCCAGCAGTGAAGAACCCCCCAACAATGAGCAGTTCTTC.

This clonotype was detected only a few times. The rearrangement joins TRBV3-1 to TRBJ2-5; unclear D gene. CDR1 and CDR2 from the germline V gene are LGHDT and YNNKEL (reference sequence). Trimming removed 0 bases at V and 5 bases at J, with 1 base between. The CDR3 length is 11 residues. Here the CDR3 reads CASSQDETQYF. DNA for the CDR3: TGTGCCAGCAGCCAAGACGAGACCCAGTACTTC.

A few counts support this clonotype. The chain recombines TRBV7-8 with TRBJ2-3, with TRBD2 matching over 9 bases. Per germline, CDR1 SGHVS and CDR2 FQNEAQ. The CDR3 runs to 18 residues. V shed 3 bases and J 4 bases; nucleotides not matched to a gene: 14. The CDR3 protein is CASSFPRWVAGAADTQYF. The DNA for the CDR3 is TGTGCCAGCAGCTTCCCTCGGTGGGTAGCGGGGGCCGCAGATACGCAGTATTTT.

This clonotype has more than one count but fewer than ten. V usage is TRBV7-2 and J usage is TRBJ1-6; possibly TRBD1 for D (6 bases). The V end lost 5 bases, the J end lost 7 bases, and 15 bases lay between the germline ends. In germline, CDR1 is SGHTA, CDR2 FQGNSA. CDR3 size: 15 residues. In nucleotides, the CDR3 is TGTGCCAGCAGCCTGCTTAGGACAGCGAATTCACCCCTCCACTTT. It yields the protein CASSLLRTANSPLHF.

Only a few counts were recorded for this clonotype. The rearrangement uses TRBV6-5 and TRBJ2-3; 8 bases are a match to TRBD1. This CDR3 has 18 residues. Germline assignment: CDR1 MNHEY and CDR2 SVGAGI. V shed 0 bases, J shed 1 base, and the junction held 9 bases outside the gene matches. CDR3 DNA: TGTGCCAGCAGTTACTCAGGACAGGGCTTTTCTGGCACAGATACGCAGTATTTT. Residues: CASSYSGQGFSGTDTQYF.

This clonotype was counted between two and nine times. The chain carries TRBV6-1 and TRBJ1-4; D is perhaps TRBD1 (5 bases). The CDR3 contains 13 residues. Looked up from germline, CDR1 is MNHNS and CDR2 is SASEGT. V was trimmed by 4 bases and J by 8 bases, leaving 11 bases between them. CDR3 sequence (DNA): TGTGCCAGCAGTGGGACAAGGGAAGAAAAACTGTTTTTT. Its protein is CASSGTREEKLFF.

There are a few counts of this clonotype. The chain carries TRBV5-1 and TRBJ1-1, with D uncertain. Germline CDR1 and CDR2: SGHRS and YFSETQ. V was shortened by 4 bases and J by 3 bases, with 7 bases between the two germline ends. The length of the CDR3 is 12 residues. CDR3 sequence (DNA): TGCGCCAGCAGCCGAGGCCACACTGAAGCTTTCTTT. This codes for CASSRGHTEAFF.

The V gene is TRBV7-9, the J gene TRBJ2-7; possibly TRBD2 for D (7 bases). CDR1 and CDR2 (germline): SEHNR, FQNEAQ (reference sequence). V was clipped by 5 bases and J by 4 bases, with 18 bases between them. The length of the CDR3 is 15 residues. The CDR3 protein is CASSPVEGGAYEQYF. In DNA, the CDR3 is TGTGCCAGCAGCCCCGTTGAGGGGGGGGCTTACGAGCAGTACTTC. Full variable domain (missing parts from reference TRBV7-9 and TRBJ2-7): DTGVSQNPRHKITKRGQNVTFRCDPISEHNRLYWYRQTLGQGPEFLTYFQNEAQLEKSRLLSDRFSAERPKGSFSTLEIQRTEQGDSAMYLCASSPVEGGAYEQYFGPGTRLTVT.

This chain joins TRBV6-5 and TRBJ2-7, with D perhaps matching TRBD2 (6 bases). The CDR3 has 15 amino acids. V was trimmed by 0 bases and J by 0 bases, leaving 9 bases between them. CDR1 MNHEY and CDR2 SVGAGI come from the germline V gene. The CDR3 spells CASSYSRDRSYEQYV. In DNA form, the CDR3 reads TGTGCCAGCAGTTACTCGCGGGACCGCTCCTACGAGCAGTACGTC.